What follows are 27 T cell receptor beta chains derived from one specimen sequenced in a study of blood T cell repertoires in COVID-19. TCRdb's table, derived via immunoSEQ multiplex PCR, lists solely in-frame clones and lacks some. The table shows 200,000 to 250,000 clones, with around 85% occurring only once. Source material: peripheral blood. Receptor source: a woman aged 45 to 65 with acute or convalescent COVID-19.

In this sample, this clone turned up once. J is TRBJ2-7 and V is TRBV24-1; D is possibly TRBD2 (6 bases). Germline V gives CDR1 KGHDR, CDR2 SFDVKD. With 9 bases removed from V and 4 bases from J, the gap between germline ends came to 9 bases. There are 11 residues in the CDR3. CDR3 residues: CATSAGYEQYF. DNA of the CDR3: TGTGCCACCTCGGCGGGGTACGAGCAGTACTTC.

The chain joins TRBV18 to TRBJ2-3, with TRBD2 as a possible D gene (6 bases). CDR1 and CDR2 (germline): KGHSH, LQKENI. Between the trimmed V and J ends, which lost 5 bases and 2 bases, there was a span of 11 bases. CDR3 length: 14 residues. In DNA, the CDR3 is TGTGCCAGCTCAACCAGCGGGCCCACAGATACGCAGTATTTT. Translated, it gives CASSTSGPTDTQYF.

The genes are TRBV24-1 and TRBJ2-3, with 10 positions matching TRBD1. Germline CDR1 is KGHDR and CDR2 is SFDVKD. This CDR3 comprises 17 residues. The ends lost 3 bases at V and 10 bases at J; junction bases unmatched: 15. CDR3: CATSDPRDRGAPRAQYF. The CDR3 coding sequence is TGTGCCACCAGTGATCCCCGGGACAGGGGTGCCCCTAGGGCGCAGTATTTT.

This chain links TRBV3-1 (or the pseudogene TRBV3-2) with TRBJ1-2; possible D gene TRBD1, 5 bases. The germline V gene encodes CDR1 LGHDT and CDR2 YNNKEL (reference sequence). This CDR3 spans 14 amino acids. V shed 3 bases and J shed 2 bases, with 10 bases lying between them. CDR3 loop: CASSHRAGNYGYTF. The CDR3 bases are TGTGCCAGCAGCCACAGGGCCGGGAACTATGGCTACACCTTC.

V usage is TRBV6-6 and J usage is TRBJ1-3, with 7 positions matching TRBD1. Looked up from germline, CDR1 is MNHNY and CDR2 is SVGAGI (reference sequence). V lost 5 bases to trimming and J lost 5 bases; unmatched junction nucleotides: 9. CDR3 length equals 15 residues. The CDR3 nucleotides read TGTGCCAGCAGTGGACAGGTCCTGAGTAGAAACACCATATATTTT. It translates to CASSGQVLSRNTIYF.

The V call is TRBV7-2, the J call TRBJ2-7; 10 bases match TRBD1. Losses at the gene ends were 7 bases for V and 4 bases for J; bases not matched to a gene: 4. The CDR3 is 13 residues long. CDR1 is SGHTA, CDR2 FQGNSA, per germline. In DNA, the CDR3 is TGTGCCAGCAAGGACAGGGGGGCGTACGAGCAGTACTTC. It specifies CASKDRGAYEQYF. The full variable domain, rest sourced from reference TRBV7-2 and TRBJ2-7, is GAGVSQSPSNKVTEKGKDVELRCDPISGHTALYWYRQSLGQGLEFLIYFQGNSAPDKSGLPSDRFSAERTGGSVSTLTIQRTQQEDSAVYLCASKDRGAYEQYFGPGTRLTVT.

The chain recombines TRBV19 with TRBJ1-4, with 8 bases fitting TRBD1. V was pared by 6 bases and J by 5 bases, with 11 bases of the junction left unmatched. The germline gives CDR1 LNHDA, CDR2 SQIVND (reference sequence). CDR3 length equals 16 residues. This CDR3 is CASSILGTGPNEKLFF. In DNA form, the CDR3 reads TGTGCCAGTAGCATTCTCGGGACAGGTCCGAATGAAAAACTGTTTTTT.

This clone was recorded once. The chain combines TRBV19 with TRBJ1-2; the match to TRBD1 covers 10 bases. The CDR3 runs 15 residues. The V gene end was trimmed by 4 bases and the J gene end by 3 bases; junction bases not matched to a gene: 5. Germline V lookup: CDR1 LNHDA, CDR2 SQIVND (reference sequence). The CDR3 protein is CASSRGTGEDYGYTF. CDR3 nucleotide sequence: TGTGCCAGTAGTAGGGGGACAGGGGAGGACTATGGCTACACCTTC.

DNA of the CDR3: TGTGCCAGCAGCCCGGGACTAGCGGGGGTTGGGACAGATACGCAGTATTTT. Its translation: CASSPGLAGVGTDTQYF. V gene TRBV11-3 combines with J gene TRBJ2-3; 14 bases line up with TRBD2. The CDR3 length is 17 residues. Germline trimming cut 5 bases from V and 3 bases from J; bases unmatched to any gene: 7. The V gene's germline CDR1 is SGHNT and CDR2 YENEEA.

About this clone itself: Other DNA variants within this sample encode the same CDR3. V usage is TRBV5-4 and J usage is TRBJ2-3; D gene unclear. This CDR3 region has 13 residues. Trimming took off 0 bases at V and 1 base at J, with 3 bases between the two ends. The germline CDR1 and CDR2 sequences are SGHNT and YYREEE (reference sequence). The CDR3 here is CASSLAGTDTQYF. In nucleotides, the CDR3 is TGTGCCAGCAGCTTGGCCGGCACAGATACGCAGTATTTT. Drawing the rest from reference TRBV5-4 and TRBJ2-3, the complete variable domain is ETGVTQSPTHLIKTRGQQVTLRCSSQSGHNTVSWYQQALGQGPQFIFQYYREEENGRGNFPPRFSGLQFPNYSSELNVNALELDDSALYLCASSLAGTDTQYFGPGTRLTVL.

The chain couples TRBV7-8 to TRBJ1-3; D might be TRBD1 (5 bases). CDR1 and CDR2 (germline): SGHVS, FQNEAQ. V shed 5 bases and J shed 4 bases, with 18 bases lying between them. This CDR3 is 16 amino acids long. CDR3 protein: CASSLSVGLSGNTIYF. The CDR3 DNA sequence: TGTGCCAGCAGCCTATCGGTGGGGCTTTCCGGAAACACCATATATTTT.

V is TRBV5-4 and J is TRBJ1-5, with D unresolved. Germline assignment: CDR1 SGHNT and CDR2 YYREEE (reference sequence). CDR3 size: 13 residues. V was cut by 2 bases and J by 2 bases, with 5 bases left in between. CDR3 nucleotides: TGTGCCAGCAGCTTCGGGGGCAATCAGCCCCAGCATTTT. Translated: CASSFGGNQPQHF. The complete variable domain, with remaining parts taken from reference TRBV5-4 and TRBJ1-5, reads ETGVTQSPTHLIKTRGQQVTLRCSSQSGHNTVSWYQQALGQGPQFIFQYYREEENGRGNFPPRFSGLQFPNYSSELNVNALELDDSALYLCASSFGGNQPQHFGDGTRLSIL.

The J gene is TRBJ2-1, the V gene TRBV20-1; perhaps TRBD2 as D (5 bases). Germline V gene lookup returns CDR1 DFQATT and CDR2 SNEGSKA (reference sequence). V gave up 3 bases and J gave up 1 base, with 10 bases separating them. The CDR3 runs to 14 residues. The DNA of the CDR3 is TGCAGTGCTAGTCCCGGGGAGTCCTACAATGAGCAGTTCTTC. It is translated as CSASPGESYNEQFF.

The chain links TRBV5-1 to TRBJ1-4; the D gene is possibly TRBD1 (6 bases). The CDR3 extends over 15 amino acids. CDR1 and CDR2 (germline): SGHRS, YFSETQ. Trimming cost V 3 bases and J 7 bases, with 16 bases left between them. This CDR3 is CASSSMGALGEKLFF. In DNA, the CDR3 is TGCGCCAGCAGCTCGATGGGGGCGTTGGGTGAAAAACTGTTTTTT.

This sequence joins TRBV18 and TRBJ2-7; D call uncertain. The V and J ends lost 2 bases and 4 bases respectively, with 9 bases between them. The CDR3 sequence is 13 residues long. The germline gives CDR1 KGHSH, CDR2 LQKENI. Here the CDR3 reads CASSPGRNYEQYF. CDR3 DNA: TGTGCCAGCTCACCAGGCAGAAATTACGAGCAGTACTTC.

The gene calls are TRBV12-3 or TRBV12-4 and TRBJ1-1; no reliable D call. The CDR3 totals 12 residues. V was pared by 2 bases and J by 2 bases, with 3 bases between. The CDR3 DNA reads TGTGCCAGCAGTTTATCTAACACTGAAGCTTTCTTT. This codes for CASSLSNTEAFF.

The rearrangement uses TRBV5-1 and TRBJ2-2; weak D call: TRBD1 (6 bases). The V end was cut by 0 bases, the J end by 3 bases, with 9 bases between. Germline CDR1 is SGHRS and CDR2 is YFSETQ. The CDR3 sequence is 15 residues long. DNA for the CDR3: TGCGCCAGCAGCTTGGCCTCAGGGGACACCGGGGAGCTGTTTTTT. It yields the protein CASSLASGDTGELFF. The complete variable domain, with remaining parts taken from reference TRBV5-1 and TRBJ2-2, reads KAGVTQTPRYLIKTRGQQVTLSCSPISGHRSVSWYQQTPGQGLQFLFEYFSETQRNKGNFPGRFSGRQFSNSRSEMNVSTLELGDSALYLCASSLASGDTGELFFGEGSRLTVL.

The chain employs TRBV3-1 (or the pseudogene TRBV3-2) and TRBJ1-2, with a weak D call TRBD1 (6 bases). The CDR3 sequence is 13 residues long. In germline, CDR1 is LGHDT, CDR2 YNNKEL (reference sequence). V shed 6 bases and J shed 6 bases, with 14 bases lying between them. CDR3 amino acids: CASRDGGAHGYTF. The CDR3 DNA is TGTGCCAGCAGGGATGGGGGGGCTCATGGCTACACCTTC.

The V gene is TRBV25-1, the J gene TRBJ2-5; TRBD1 is a possible D gene (6 bases). CDR3 length: 17 amino acids. CDR1 MGHDK and CDR2 SYGVNS come from the germline V gene. Trimming pared 2 bases from V and 0 bases from J, leaving 16 bases between. The CDR3 loop is CASSEQYKRGYQETQYF. CDR3 coding DNA: TGTGCCAGCAGTGAACAATATAAGAGGGGGTACCAAGAGACCCAGTACTTC.

V and J are TRBV12-5 and TRBJ2-3, with D unclear. The germline V gene encodes CDR1 LGHNT and CDR2 FRNRAP. V lost 6 bases to trimming and J lost 6 bases, with 7 bases between them. The CDR3 runs to 11 residues. The CDR3 reads CASGIEDTQYF. In DNA form, the CDR3 reads TGTGCTAGTGGAATAGAGGATACGCAGTATTTT. The full variable domain, with the rest looked up from reference TRBV12-5 and TRBJ2-3, is DARVTQTPRHKVTEMGQEVTMRCQPILGHNTVFWYRQTMMQGLELLAYFRNRAPLDDSGMPKDRFSAEMPDATLATLKIQPSEPRDSAVYFCASGIEDTQYFGPGTRLTVL.

In its sample, this clone was seen once. The CDR3 loop reads CASSQDSGGDTGNTIYF. DNA for the CDR3: TGTGCCAGCAGCCAAGATTCGGGCGGGGATACTGGAAACACCATATATTTT. The chain joins TRBV3-1 (or the pseudogene TRBV3-2) to TRBJ1-3, with D unresolved. Germline CDR1 and CDR2: LGHDT and YNNKEL (reference sequence). This CDR3 comprises 17 residues. The V end was cut by 0 bases, the J end by 2 bases, with 14 bases between.

The CDR3 bases are TGTGCCAGTCTGCACCCAGCTAATGAAAAACTGTTTTTT. It encodes CASLHPANEKLFF. The V call is TRBV6-5, the J call TRBJ1-4; D ambiguous. V dropped 9 bases and J dropped 3 bases, with 11 bases sitting between them. The germline V gene has CDR1 MNHEY and CDR2 SVGAGI. This CDR3 region has 13 residues.

The chain couples TRBV18 to TRBJ2-1; 8 bases are shared with TRBD2. Germline V gene sequence: CDR1 KGHSH, CDR2 LQKENI. The CDR3 is 16 amino acids. V lost 0 bases to trimming and J lost 0 bases; unmatched junction nucleotides: 1. The CDR3 loop reads CASSPPSGSSYNEQFF. The CDR3, as DNA: TGTGCCAGCTCACCACCCAGCGGGAGCTCCTACAATGAGCAGTTCTTC.

This clone was observed a single time. The genes are TRBV19 and TRBJ2-7; 11 nucleotides match TRBD2. CDR3 length: 14 residues. The germline CDR1 and CDR2 sequences are LNHDA and SQIVND (reference sequence). Trimming at V came to 6 bases and at J to 2 bases, leaving 3 bases not matched to a gene. CDR3 in DNA: TGTGCCAGTAGCGGGACTAGCGGTCCCTACGAGCAGTACTTC. It specifies CASSGTSGPYEQYF. The full variable domain, in which reference TRBV19 and TRBJ2-7 provide the parts outside the CDR3, is DGGITQSPKYLFRKEGQNVTLSCEQNLNHDAMYWYRQDPGQGLRLIYYSQIVNDFQKGDIAEGYSVSREKKESFPLTVTSAQKNPTAFYLCASSGTSGPYEQYFGPGTRLTVT.

V usage is TRBV7-7 and J usage is TRBJ2-7; TRBD2 agrees at 13 bases. After removal of 5 bases from V and 5 bases from J, the junction contained 6 bases not matched to a gene. CDR1 SSHAT and CDR2 FNYEAQ come from the germline V gene (reference sequence). This CDR3 is 15 amino acids long. The CDR3 region has the DNA TGTGCCAGCAGCCCGGGACTAGCGGGATTTGACGAGCAGTACTTC. Translated: CASSPGLAGFDEQYF.

The CDR3 sequence: CASSLADRGSSGNTIYF. CDR3 DNA sequence: TGCGCCAGCAGCTTGGCGGACAGGGGGAGCTCTGGAAACACCATATATTTT. This rearrangement joins TRBV5-1 to TRBJ1-3; 10 nucleotides align to TRBD1. The CDR3 is 17 amino acids. The V segment lost 0 bases and the J segment 0 bases; nucleotides outside the gene matches: 3. The germline V gene encodes CDR1 SGHRS and CDR2 YFSETQ.

The chain uses TRBV19 and TRBJ1-6; D is undetermined. The CDR3 sequence is 15 residues long. Trimming removed 5 bases from V and 9 bases from J, with 17 bases in between. Germline CDR1 LNHDA, CDR2 SQIVND (reference sequence). CDR3 protein: CASSPETSPVSPLHF. Written as DNA, the CDR3 is TGTGCCAGTAGTCCCGAGACTTCACCTGTTTCACCCCTCCACTTT.